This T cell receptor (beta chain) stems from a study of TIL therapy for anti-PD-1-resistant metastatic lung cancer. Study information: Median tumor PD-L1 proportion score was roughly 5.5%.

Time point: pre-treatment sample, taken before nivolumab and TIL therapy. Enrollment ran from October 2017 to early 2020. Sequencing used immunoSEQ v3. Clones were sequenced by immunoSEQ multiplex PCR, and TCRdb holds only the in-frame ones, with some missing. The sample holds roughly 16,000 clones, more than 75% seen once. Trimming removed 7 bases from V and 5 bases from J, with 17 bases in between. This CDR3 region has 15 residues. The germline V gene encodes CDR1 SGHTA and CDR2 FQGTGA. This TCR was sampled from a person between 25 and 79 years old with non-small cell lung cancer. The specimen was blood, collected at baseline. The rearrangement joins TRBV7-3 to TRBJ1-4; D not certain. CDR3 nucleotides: TGTGCCAGCAAGGCGGGAGGTAAGGAGAATGAAAAACTGTTTTTT. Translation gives CASKAGGKENEKLFF.